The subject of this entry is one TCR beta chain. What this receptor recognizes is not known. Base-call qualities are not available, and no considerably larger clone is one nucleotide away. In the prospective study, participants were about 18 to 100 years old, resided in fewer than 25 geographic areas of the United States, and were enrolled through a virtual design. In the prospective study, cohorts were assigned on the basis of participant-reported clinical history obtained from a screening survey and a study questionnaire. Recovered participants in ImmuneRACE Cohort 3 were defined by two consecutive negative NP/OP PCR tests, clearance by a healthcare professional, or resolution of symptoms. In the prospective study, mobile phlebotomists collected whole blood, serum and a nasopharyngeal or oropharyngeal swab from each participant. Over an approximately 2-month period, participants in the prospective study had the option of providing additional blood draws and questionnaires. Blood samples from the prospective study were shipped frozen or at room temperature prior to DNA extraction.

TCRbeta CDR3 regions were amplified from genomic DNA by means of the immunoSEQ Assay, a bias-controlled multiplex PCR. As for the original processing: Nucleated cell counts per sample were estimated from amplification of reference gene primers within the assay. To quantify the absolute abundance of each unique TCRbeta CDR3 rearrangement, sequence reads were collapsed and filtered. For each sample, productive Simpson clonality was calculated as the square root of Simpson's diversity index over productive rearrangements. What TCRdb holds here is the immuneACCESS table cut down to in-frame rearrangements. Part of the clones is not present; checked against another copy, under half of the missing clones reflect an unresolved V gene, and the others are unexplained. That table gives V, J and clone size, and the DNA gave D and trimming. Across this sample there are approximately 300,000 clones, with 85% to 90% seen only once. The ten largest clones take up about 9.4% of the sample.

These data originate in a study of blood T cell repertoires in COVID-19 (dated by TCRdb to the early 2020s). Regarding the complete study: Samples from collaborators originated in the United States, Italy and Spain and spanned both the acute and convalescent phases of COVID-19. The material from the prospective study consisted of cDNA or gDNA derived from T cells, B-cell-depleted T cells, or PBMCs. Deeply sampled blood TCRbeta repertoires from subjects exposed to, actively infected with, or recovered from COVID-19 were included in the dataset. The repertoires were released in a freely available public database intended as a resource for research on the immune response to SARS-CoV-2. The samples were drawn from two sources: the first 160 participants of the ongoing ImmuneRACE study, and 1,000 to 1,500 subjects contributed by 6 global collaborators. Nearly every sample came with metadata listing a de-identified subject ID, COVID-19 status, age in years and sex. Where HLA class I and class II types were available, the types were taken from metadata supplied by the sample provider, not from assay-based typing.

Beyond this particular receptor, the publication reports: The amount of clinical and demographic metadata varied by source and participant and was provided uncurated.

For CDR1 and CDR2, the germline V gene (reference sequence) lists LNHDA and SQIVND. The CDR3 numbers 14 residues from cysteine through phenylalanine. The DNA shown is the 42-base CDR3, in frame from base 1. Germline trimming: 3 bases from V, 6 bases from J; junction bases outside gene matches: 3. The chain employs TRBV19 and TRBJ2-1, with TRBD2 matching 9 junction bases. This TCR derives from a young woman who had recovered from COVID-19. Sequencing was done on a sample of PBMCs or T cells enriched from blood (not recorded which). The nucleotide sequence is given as TGTGCCAGTAGTATCTCAGCGGGAGGCAATGAGCAGTTCTTC. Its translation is CASSISAGGNEQFF.